What follows are 17 T cell receptor beta chains derived from one specimen sequenced in a study of T cell clones after liver transplantation. Profiling relied on immunoSEQ multiplex PCR, and the TCRdb table lists in-frame clones only, not all of them. The sample includes fewer than 110,000 clones, roughly 80% of them seen just once. Sequenced here: CD4+ T cells from blood, sampled about 50 months after liver transplant. These receptors came from a human patient who received a liver transplant. Some T cells may arise from the graft donor.

This clone was counted a single time. The rearrangement joins TRBV2 to TRBJ2-1; D gene ambiguous. The CDR3 length is 13 residues. The V gene lost 7 bases and the J gene lost 8 bases, with 15 bases spanning the gap. Germline loops: CDR1 SNHLY, CDR2 FYNNEI. The CDR3 DNA is TGTGCCAGCAATACCCGGTTTGTTGATGAGCAGTTCTTC. Translated: CASNTRFVDEQFF.

The V gene is TRBV6-1, the J gene TRBJ2-1; TRBD2 is a possible D gene (6 bases). CDR1 and CDR2 (germline): MNHNS, SASEGT. The CDR3 is made up of 17 amino acids. The V and J ends lost 2 bases and 0 bases respectively, with 14 bases between them. This CDR3 is CASSEWGGMGSYNEQFF. CDR3 bases: TGTGCCAGCAGTGAATGGGGCGGGATGGGCTCCTACAATGAGCAGTTCTTC.

This clone was picked up a small number of times. The chain employs TRBV7-8 and TRBJ1-5, with TRBD1 as a possible D gene (6 bases). There are 15 residues in the CDR3. Trimming left V 5 bases short and J 6 bases short, with 17 bases between. The germline V gene encodes CDR1 SGHVS and CDR2 FQNEAQ. CDR3 residues: CASSPQRGASQPQHF. In DNA, the CDR3 is TGTGCCAGCAGCCCCCAAAGGGGGGCAAGTCAGCCCCAGCATTTT.

The rearrangement uses TRBV11-2 and TRBJ1-1; no reliable D call. In germline, CDR1 is SGHAT, CDR2 FQNNGV. Trimming removed 5 bases at V and 9 bases at J, with 13 bases between. CDR3 length: 12 residues. The CDR3 nucleotides read TGTGCCAGCAGCCTCCCGGGGTTTCAAGCTTTCTTT. It is translated as CASSLPGFQAFF.

The chain joins TRBV18 to TRBJ2-7, with 8 bases aligning to TRBD1. Germline CDR1 KGHSH, CDR2 LQKENI. The ends lost 6 bases at V and 5 bases at J; junction bases unmatched: 6. The CDR3 has 13 residues. CDR3 bases: TGTGCCAGCTCGCGGACAGGGATCAACGAGCAGTACTTC. Protein: CASSRTGINEQYF. The whole variable domain, filled in from reference TRBV18 and TRBJ2-7, reads NAGVMQNPRHLVRRRGQEARLRCSPMKGHSHVYWYRQLPEEGLKFMVYLQKENIIDESGMPKERFSAEFPKEGPSILRIQQVVRGDSAAYFCASSRTGINEQYFGPGTRLTVT.

This clone was seen just once. V gene TRBV28 combines with J gene TRBJ1-1, with D hard to call. Deletions cut 2 bases from V and 7 bases from J, with 14 bases between. The CDR3 is 14 amino acids. The germline gives CDR1 MDHEN, CDR2 SYDVKM. The DNA of the CDR3 is TGTGCCAGCAGTTTAATGGTAGGTTCCGGTGAAGCTTTCTTT. It specifies CASSLMVGSGEAFF.

This clone occurred once. V gene TRBV2 combines with J gene TRBJ2-1; D is unclear. V was trimmed by 8 bases and J by 3 bases, leaving 14 bases between them. This CDR3 is built from 14 residues. CDR1 and CDR2 from the germline V gene are SNHLY and FYNNEI. CDR3 protein: CASVGLLYYNEQFF. The CDR3 DNA is TGTGCCAGCGTAGGGCTACTCTACTACAATGAGCAGTTCTTC.

V and J are TRBV5-4 and TRBJ1-2; D unclear. Looked up from germline, CDR1 is SGHNT and CDR2 is YYREEE (reference sequence). V lost 5 bases to trimming and J lost 4 bases, with 15 bases between them. This CDR3 has 14 residues. As DNA, the CDR3 is TGTGCCAGCAGGCCCGAGTCTCTAGGCTATGGCTACACCTTC. Translation gives CASRPESLGYGYTF.

The chain carries TRBV6-5 and TRBJ1-6, with unresolved D. V lost 6 bases and J 10 bases, leaving 10 bases between the germline ends. The CDR3 has 12 residues. In germline, CDR1 is MNHEY, CDR2 SVGAGI. CDR3 coding DNA: TGTGCCAGCAGCTCCGGATTATCACCCCTCCACTTT. Translation gives CASSSGLSPLHF.

The chain has TRBV5-1 and TRBJ2-5; TRBD2 agrees at 7 bases. The germline V gene encodes CDR1 SGHRS and CDR2 YFSETQ. This CDR3 has 13 residues. V lost 7 bases and J lost 3; bases outside the gene matches: 6. CDR3 DNA sequence: TGCGCCAGCTCACTAGCGACTGAAGAGACCCAGTACTTC. Residues: CASSLATEETQYF.

This clone was recorded only once. The chain joins TRBV14 to TRBJ2-2; D unresolved. V lost 5 bases to trimming and J lost 8 bases, with 12 bases between them. This CDR3 spans 13 amino acids. CDR1 SGHDN and CDR2 FVKESK come from the germline V gene. CDR3 amino acids: CASSSQVRGELFF. The CDR3 nucleotides read TGTGCCAGCAGCTCCCAGGTGCGGGGGGAGCTGTTTTTT. Supplemented by reference TRBV14 and TRBJ2-2, the full variable domain reads EAGVTQFPSHSVIEKGQTVTLRCDPISGHDNLYWYRRVMGKEIKFLLHFVKESKQDESGMPNNRFLAERTGGTYSTLKVQPAELEDSGVYFCASSSQVRGELFFGEGSRLTVL.

V gene TRBV4-3 combines with J gene TRBJ2-7; 10 bases are a match to TRBD1. The trim removed 5 bases at V and 6 bases at J, leaving 7 bases unmatched. This CDR3 is 14 amino acids long. Looked up from germline, CDR1 is LGHNA and CDR2 is YSLEER. CDR3 nucleotides: TGCGCCAGCAGCGTCCGGGACAGGGGCTTCGAGCAGTACTTC. It is translated as CASSVRDRGFEQYF.

The genes are TRBV6-5 and TRBJ1-5, with D possibly matching TRBD1 (5 bases). The CDR3 loop spans 14 amino acids. CDR1 is MNHEY, CDR2 SVGAGI, per germline. V dropped 6 bases and J dropped 7 bases, with 16 bases sitting between them. The CDR3 nucleotides read TGTGCCAGCAGACCAAGGGGAAGGGGACAGCCCCAGCATTTT. Amino acid sequence: CASRPRGRGQPQHF.

The rearrangement uses TRBV5-1 and TRBJ2-1; the D gene is possibly TRBD2 (6 bases). Per the germline V gene, CDR1 is SGHRS and CDR2 is YFSETQ. This CDR3 is 14 amino acids long. Between the trimmed V and J ends, which lost 4 bases and 4 bases, there was a span of 12 bases. CDR3 amino acids: CASSPFAGYNEQFF. For the CDR3, the DNA is TGCGCCAGCAGCCCGTTTGCGGGATACAATGAGCAGTTCTTC.

The table lists this clone with a few counts. The DNA of the CDR3 is TGTGCCAGCAGCACGGGACTAGCGGGGGGCGTAGATACGCAGTATTTT. Translating gives CASSTGLAGGVDTQYF. V gene TRBV7-8 combines with J gene TRBJ2-3; TRBD2 matches at 15 bases. The CDR3 totals 16 residues. CDR1 is SGHVS and CDR2 is FQNEAQ in the germline V gene. The trim removed 5 bases at V and 5 bases at J, leaving 5 bases unmatched.

The chain carries TRBV27 and TRBJ2-4; 7 nucleotides align to TRBD2. The CDR3 is made up of 15 amino acids. Germline-derived CDR1 and CDR2 are MNHEY and SMNVEV (reference sequence). J gave up 4 bases and V 2 bases, and 5 bases lay outside the gene matches. CDR3 in amino acids: CASSLPWEGKNIQYF. The CDR3 DNA sequence: TGTGCCAGCAGTTTACCCTGGGAGGGGAAAAACATTCAGTACTTC.

The V call is TRBV6-5, the J call TRBJ2-1; D gene ambiguous. The CDR3 is made up of 13 amino acids. The germline V and J ends were trimmed by 2 bases and 2 bases, with 4 bases remaining between them. The germline V gene has CDR1 MNHEY and CDR2 SVGAGI. The CDR3 DNA follows: TGTGCCAGCAGTTACGGAGCCTACAATGAGCAGTTCTTC. Translating gives CASSYGAYNEQFF.